The rows below give T cell receptor beta chains drawn from one sample of a study of breast tumors, draining lymph nodes, adjacent tissues. One entry per CDR3 protein, called by TCRdb with MiXCR from the multiplex PCR reads. The sample lists 150,000 to 200,000 distinct CDR3 sequences; around a third were seen once. The specimen sequenced was axillary lymph node tissue. Source of these receptors: a female donor with breast cancer. Some clones in this sample may be carry-over from other donors' samples. The CDR3 runs from the conserved cysteine through the conserved F or W.

TRBV4-2 CASSRCNRGEQYF
TRBV7-6 CASSGGSSCNEQFF
TRBV12-3/TRBV12-4 CASSLKGARGYTF
TRBV29-1 CSTLSGSTEAFF
TRBV4-1 CASSQGGLSTDTQYF
TRBV7-8 CASSPTGGRGANVLTF
TRBV27 CASSLTGSNSPLHF
TRBV4-3 CASSQDKRGGDDEKLFF
TRBV27 CASSSTWLSSYEQYF
TRBV28 CASYSGRNQETQYF
TRBV2 CATGPGTQYF
TRBV20-1 CSALQSGGATQYF
TRBV10-1 CASSETTNTEAFF
TRBV30 CAWTGQPGQPQHF
TRBV6-5 CASSHSHGTGRQVEQYF
TRBV6-5 CASRPDRGGQPQHF
TRBV18 CASWISGKTGELFF
TRBV20-1 CSARPGGETQYF
TRBV20-1 CSASGDREGYERYF
TRBV7-8 CASNLGTGAQEDEQFF
TRBV12-3/TRBV12-4 CATKGQDWSGSGGELFF
TRBV18 CASSPPIRFSGNTIYF
TRBV6-2/TRBV6-3 CASTTRVWADTQYF
TRBV5-1 CASSIYPCSVGRGGSEQYF
TRBV10-2 CASRGGWSVSPPHF
TRBV7-9 CASSLGQNYEQYF
TRBV2 CASNGGQGNSPLHF
TRBV20-1 CSASILAGARGAKSPLHF
TRBV2 CASSSSRNQPQHF
TRBV11-2 CASSSQPGIDWGYTF
TRBV9 CASSVAGSGNTIYF
TRBV2 CACSEQGNTEAFF
TRBV9 CASSLSGSLGNEQFF
TRBV2 CASRGQGWGGYTF
TRBV10-3 CAITWDREGYGYTF